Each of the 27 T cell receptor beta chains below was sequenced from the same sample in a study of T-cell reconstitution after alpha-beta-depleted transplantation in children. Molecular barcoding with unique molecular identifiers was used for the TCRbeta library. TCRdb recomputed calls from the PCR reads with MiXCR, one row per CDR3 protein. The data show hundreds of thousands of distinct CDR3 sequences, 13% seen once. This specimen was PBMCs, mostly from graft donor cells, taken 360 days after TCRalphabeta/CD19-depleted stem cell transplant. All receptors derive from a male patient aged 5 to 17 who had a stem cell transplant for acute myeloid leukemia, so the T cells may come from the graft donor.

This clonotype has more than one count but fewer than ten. The CDR3 loop is CASSASDYGLIAKNIQYF. CDR3 sequence (DNA): TGTGCCAGCAGCGCGTCGGACTACGGCCTCATAGCCAAAAACATTCAGTACTTC. The V gene is TRBV9, the J gene TRBJ2-4, with a possible D match to TRBD2 (6 bases). CDR1 and CDR2 (germline): SGDLS, YYNGEE. The CDR3 runs to 18 residues. Trimming pared 3 bases from V and 0 bases from J, leaving 19 bases between.

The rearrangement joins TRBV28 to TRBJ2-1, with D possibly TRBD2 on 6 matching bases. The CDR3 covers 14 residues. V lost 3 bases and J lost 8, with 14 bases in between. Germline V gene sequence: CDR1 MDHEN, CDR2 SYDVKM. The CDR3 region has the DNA TGTGCCAGCAGTTTCGGGCGCTCGGGGGATGAGCAGTTCTTC. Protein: CASSFGRSGDEQFF.

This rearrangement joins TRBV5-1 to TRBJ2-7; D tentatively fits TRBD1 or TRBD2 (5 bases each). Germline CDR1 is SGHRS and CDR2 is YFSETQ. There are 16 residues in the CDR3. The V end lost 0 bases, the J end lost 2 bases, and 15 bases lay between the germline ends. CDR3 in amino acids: CASSLAGAPSPYEQYF. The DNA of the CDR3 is TGCGCCAGCAGCTTGGCCGGGGCGCCTTCTCCCTACGAGCAGTACTTC.

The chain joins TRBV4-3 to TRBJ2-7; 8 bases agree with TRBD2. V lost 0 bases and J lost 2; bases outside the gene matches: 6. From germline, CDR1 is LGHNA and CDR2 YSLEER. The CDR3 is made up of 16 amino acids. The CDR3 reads CASSQDITGRAYEQYF. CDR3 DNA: TGCGCCAGCAGCCAAGATATTACCGGGAGGGCCTACGAGCAGTACTTC.

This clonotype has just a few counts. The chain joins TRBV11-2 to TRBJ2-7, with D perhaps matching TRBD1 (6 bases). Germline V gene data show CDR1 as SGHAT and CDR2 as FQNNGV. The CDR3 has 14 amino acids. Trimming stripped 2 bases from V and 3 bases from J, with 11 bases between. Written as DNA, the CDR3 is TGTGCCAGCAGCTTAAGACAGGATTTCTACGAGCAGTACTTC. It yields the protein CASSLRQDFYEQYF.

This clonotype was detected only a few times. CDR3 sequence: CSARDMTGLAGRNTGELFF. In DNA, the CDR3 is TGCAGTGCTAGAGATATGACAGGACTAGCGGGGAGGAACACCGGGGAGCTGTTTTTT. V gene TRBV20-1 combines with J gene TRBJ2-2; 12 nucleotides match TRBD2. This CDR3 has 19 amino acids. Germline loops: CDR1 DFQATT, CDR2 SNEGSKA (reference sequence). J lost 1 base, V lost 0 bases, and 9 bases had no gene match.

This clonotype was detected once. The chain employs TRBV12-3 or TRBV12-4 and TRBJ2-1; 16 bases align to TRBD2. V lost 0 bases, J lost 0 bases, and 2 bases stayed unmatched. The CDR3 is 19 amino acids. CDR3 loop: CASSLAGLAGGSSYNEQFF. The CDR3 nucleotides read TGTGCCAGCAGTTTAGCGGGACTAGCGGGAGGGAGCTCCTACAATGAGCAGTTCTTC.

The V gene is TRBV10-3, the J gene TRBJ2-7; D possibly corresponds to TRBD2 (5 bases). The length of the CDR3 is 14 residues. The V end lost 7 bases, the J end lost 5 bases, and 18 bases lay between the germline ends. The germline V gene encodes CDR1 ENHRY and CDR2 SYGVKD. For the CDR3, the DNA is TGTGCCATCACTCCCAGGACTCTGGTCCACGAGCAGTACTTC. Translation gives CAITPRTLVHEQYF.

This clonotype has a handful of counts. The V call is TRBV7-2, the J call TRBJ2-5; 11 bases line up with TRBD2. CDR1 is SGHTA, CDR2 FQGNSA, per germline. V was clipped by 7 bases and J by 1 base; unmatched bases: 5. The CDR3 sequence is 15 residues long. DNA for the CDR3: TGTGCCAGCATCGAAGGGACTAGCGGCCAAGAGACCCAGTACTTC. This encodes CASIEGTSGQETQYF.

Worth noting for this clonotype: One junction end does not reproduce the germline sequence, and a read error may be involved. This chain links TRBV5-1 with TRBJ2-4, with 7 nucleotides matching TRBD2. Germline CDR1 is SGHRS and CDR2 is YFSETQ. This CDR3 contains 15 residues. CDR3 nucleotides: TGCGCCAACAGCTTCCGCCTAGGGGAGGGAAACATTCAGTACTTC. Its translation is CANSFRLGEGNIQYF.

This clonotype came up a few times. CDR3 loop: CASSYSKGYTYEQYF. In nucleotides, the CDR3 is TGTGCCAGCAGTTACTCGAAAGGTTACACCTACGAGCAGTACTTC. The chain couples TRBV6-5 to TRBJ2-7, with D uncertain. The CDR3 runs 15 residues. Germline values: CDR1 MNHEY, CDR2 SVGAGI. V lost 0 bases, J lost 2 bases, and 11 bases lay in between.

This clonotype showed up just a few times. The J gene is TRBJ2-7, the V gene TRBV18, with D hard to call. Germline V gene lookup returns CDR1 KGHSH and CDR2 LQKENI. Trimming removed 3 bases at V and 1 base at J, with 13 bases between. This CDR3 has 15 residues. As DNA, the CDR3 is TGTGCCAGCTCACCTCGGGCAGGACCATCCTACGAGCAGTACTTC. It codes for CASSPRAGPSYEQYF. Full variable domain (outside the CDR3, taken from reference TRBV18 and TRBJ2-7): NAGVMQNPRHLVRRRGQEARLRCSPMKGHSHVYWYRQLPEEGLKFMVYLQKENIIDESGMPKERFSAEFPKEGPSILRIQQVVRGDSAAYFCASSPRAGPSYEQYFGPGTRLTVT.

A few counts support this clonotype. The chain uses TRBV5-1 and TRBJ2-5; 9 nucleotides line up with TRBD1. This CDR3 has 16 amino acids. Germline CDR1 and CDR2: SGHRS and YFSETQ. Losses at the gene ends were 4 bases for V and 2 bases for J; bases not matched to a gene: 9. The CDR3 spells CASSPGQGSGQETQYF. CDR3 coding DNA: TGCGCCAGCAGCCCTGGACAGGGGTCGGGTCAAGAGACCCAGTACTTC.

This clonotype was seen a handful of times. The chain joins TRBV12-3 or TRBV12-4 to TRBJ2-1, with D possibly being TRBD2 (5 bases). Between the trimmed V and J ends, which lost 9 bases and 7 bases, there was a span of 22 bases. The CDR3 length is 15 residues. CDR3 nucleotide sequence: TGTGCCAGTTCAATTCCCGGGCCTCGCGGGAATGAGCAGTTCTTC. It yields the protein CASSIPGPRGNEQFF.

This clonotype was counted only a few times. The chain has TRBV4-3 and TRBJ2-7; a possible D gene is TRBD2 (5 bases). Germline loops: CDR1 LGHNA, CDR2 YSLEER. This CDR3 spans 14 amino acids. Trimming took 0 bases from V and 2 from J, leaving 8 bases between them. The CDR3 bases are TGCGCCAGCAGCCAAGATCCGGGAACCTACGAGCAGTACTTC. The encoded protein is CASSQDPGTYEQYF.

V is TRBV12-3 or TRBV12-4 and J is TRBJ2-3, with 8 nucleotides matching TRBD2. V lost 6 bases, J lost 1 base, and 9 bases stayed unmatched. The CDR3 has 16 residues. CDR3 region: CASRIYQAGGTDTQYF. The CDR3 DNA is TGTGCCAGCAGAATCTACCAAGCGGGAGGCACAGATACGCAGTATTTT.

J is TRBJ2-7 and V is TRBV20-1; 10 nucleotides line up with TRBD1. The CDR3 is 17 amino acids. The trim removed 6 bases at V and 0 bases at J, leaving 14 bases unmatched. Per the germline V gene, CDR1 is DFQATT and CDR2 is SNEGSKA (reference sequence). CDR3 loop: CSAERLSWTGGSYEQYF. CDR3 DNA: TGCAGTGCGGAGCGGCTCTCTTGGACAGGGGGCTCCTACGAGCAGTACTTC.

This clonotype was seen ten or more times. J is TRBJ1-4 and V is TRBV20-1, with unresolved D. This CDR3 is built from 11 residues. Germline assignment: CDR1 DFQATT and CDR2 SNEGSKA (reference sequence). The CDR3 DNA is TGCACCGCCGAGCATCATGAAAAACTGTTTTTT. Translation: CTAEHHEKLFF.

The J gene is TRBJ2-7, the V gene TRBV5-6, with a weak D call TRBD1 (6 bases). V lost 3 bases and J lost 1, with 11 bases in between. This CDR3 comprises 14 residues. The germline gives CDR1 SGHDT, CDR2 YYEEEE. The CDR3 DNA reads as TGTGCCAGCAGCTCCCTGGACAGTTCCTACGAGCAGTACTTC. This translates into CASSSLDSSYEQYF.

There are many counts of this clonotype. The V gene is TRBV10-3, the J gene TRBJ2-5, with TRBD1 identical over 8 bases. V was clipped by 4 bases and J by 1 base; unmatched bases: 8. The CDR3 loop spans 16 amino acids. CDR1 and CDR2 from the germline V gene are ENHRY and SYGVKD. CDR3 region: CAISGTGMLVQETQYF. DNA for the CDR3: TGTGCCATCAGTGGGACAGGGATGTTGGTCCAAGAGACCCAGTACTTC.

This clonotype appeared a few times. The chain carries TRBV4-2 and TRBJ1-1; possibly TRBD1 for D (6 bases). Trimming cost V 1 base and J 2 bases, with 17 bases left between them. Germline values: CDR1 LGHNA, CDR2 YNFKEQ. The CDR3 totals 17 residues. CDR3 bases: TGTGCCAGCAGCCAAGTGTTAAGGGCAGGGGCCAACACTGAAGCTTTCTTT. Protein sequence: CASSQVLRAGANTEAFF.

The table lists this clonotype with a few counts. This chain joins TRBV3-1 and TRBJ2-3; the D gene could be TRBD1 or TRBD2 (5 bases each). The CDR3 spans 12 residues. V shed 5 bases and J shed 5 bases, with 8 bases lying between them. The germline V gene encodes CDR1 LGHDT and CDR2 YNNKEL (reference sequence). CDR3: CASSGDGDTQYF. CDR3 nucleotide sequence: TGTGCCAGCAGCGGGGACGGAGATACGCAGTATTTT.

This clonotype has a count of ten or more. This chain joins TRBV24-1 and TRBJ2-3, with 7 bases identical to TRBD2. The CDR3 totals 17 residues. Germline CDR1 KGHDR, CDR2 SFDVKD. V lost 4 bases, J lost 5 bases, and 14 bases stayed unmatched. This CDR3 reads CATSDSTGASGRDTQYF. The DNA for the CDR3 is TGTGCCACCAGTGACTCCACCGGGGCTAGCGGACGAGATACGCAGTATTTT.

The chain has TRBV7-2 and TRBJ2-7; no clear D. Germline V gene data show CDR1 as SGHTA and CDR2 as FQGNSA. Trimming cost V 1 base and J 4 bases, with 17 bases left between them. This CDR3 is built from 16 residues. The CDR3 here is CASSLDRARAIYEQYF. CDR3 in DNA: TGTGCCAGCAGCTTAGATAGGGCGAGAGCCATATACGAGCAGTACTTC.

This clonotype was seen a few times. CDR3 residues: CASSLARSYNEQFF. Written as DNA, the CDR3 is TGCGCCAGCAGCTTGGCGCGGTCCTACAATGAGCAGTTCTTC. V gene TRBV5-1 combines with J gene TRBJ2-1, with unresolved D. This CDR3 is built from 14 residues. Trimming shortened V by 0 bases and J by 1 base, and 5 bases separated the two germline ends. Germline CDR1 reads SGHRS; CDR2 reads YFSETQ.

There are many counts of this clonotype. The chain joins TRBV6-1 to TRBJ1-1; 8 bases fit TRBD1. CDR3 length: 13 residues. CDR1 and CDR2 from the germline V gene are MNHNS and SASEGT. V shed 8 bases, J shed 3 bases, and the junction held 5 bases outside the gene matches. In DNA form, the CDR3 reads TGTGCCAGCCACGGACAGGGCTACACTGAAGCTTTCTTT. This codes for CASHGQGYTEAFF.

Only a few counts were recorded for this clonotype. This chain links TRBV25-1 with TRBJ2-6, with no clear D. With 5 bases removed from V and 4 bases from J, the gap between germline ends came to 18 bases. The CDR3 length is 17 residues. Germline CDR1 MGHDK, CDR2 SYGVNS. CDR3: CASSHPILIQGANVLTF. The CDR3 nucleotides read TGTGCCAGCAGTCACCCCATCCTTATACAGGGGGCCAACGTCCTGACTTTC.